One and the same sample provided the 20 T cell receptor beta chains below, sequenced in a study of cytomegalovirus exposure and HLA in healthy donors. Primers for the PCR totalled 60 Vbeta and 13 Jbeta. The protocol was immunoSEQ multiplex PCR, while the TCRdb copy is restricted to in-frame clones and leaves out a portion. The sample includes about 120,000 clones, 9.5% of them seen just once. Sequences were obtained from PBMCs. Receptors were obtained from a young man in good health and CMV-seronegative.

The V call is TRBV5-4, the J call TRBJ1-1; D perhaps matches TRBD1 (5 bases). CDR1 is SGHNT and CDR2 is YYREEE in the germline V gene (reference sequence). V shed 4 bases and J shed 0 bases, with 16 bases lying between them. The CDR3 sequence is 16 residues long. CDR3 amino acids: CASSQKRQPLNTEAFF. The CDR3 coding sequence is TGTGCCAGCAGCCAGAAACGACAGCCGCTGAACACTGAAGCTTTCTTT.

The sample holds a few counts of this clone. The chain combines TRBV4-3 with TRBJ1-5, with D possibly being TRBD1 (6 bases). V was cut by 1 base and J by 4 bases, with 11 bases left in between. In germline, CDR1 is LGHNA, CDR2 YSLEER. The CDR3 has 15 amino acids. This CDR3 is CASSQGTGKNQPQHF. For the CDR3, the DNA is TGCGCCAGCAGCCAAGGAACAGGGAAGAATCAGCCCCAGCATTTT.

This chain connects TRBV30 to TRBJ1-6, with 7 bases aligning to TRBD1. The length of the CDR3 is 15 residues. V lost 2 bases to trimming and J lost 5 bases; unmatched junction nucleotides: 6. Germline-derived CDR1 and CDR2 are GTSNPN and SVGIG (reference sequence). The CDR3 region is CAWSPFDRDNSPLHF. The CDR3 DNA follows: TGTGCCTGGAGTCCCTTCGACAGGGATAATTCACCCCTCCACTTT.

The chain's CDR3 is CASSATSGRTNEQFF. The DNA for the CDR3 is TGTGCCAGCAGCGCAACTAGCGGGAGGACGAATGAGCAGTTCTTC. V is TRBV9 and J is TRBJ2-1, with 12 bases aligning to TRBD2. The CDR3 consists of 15 residues. Per germline, CDR1 SGDLS and CDR2 YYNGEE. Trimming at V came to 3 bases and at J to 7 bases, leaving 5 bases not matched to a gene.

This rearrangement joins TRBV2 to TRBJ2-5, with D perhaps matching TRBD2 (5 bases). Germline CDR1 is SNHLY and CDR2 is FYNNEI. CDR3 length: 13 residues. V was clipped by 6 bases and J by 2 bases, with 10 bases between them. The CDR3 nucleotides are TGTGCCAGCAGCCGGGATCCACAAGAGACCCAGTACTTC. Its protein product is CASSRDPQETQYF.

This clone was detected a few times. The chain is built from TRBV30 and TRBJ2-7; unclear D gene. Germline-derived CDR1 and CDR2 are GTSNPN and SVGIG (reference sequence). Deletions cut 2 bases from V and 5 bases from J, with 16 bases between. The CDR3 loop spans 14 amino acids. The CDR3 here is CAWSNSGIIHEQYF. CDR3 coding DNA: TGTGCCTGGAGTAACTCAGGAATAATCCACGAGCAGTACTTC.

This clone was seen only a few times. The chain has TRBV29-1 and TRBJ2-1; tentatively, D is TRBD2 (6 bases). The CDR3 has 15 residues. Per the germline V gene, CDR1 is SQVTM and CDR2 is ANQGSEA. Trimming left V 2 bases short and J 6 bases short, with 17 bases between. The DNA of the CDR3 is TGCAGCGTTGAACCCGGGACTTATAGCGGCAATGAGCAGTTCTTC. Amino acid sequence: CSVEPGTYSGNEQFF.

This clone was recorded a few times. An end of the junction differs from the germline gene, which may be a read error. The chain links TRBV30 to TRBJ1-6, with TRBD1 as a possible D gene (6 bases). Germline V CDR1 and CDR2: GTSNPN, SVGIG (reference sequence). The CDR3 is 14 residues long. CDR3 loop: CAWSPGALDSPLNF. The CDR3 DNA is TGTGCCTGGAGTCCAGGGGCACTTGATTCACCCCTCAACTTT.

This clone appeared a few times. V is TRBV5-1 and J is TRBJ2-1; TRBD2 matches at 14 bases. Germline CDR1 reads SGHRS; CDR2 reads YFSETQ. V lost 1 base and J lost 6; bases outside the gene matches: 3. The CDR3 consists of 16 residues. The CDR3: CASSLPGTSGSNEQFF. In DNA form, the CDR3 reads TGCGCCAGCAGCTTGCCAGGGACTAGCGGGAGCAATGAGCAGTTCTTC. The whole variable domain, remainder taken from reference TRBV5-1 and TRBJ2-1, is KAGVTQTPRYLIKTRGQQVTLSCSPISGHRSVSWYQQTPGQGLQFLFEYFSETQRNKGNFPGRFSGRQFSNSRSEMNVSTLELGDSALYLCASSLPGTSGSNEQFFGPGTRLTVL.

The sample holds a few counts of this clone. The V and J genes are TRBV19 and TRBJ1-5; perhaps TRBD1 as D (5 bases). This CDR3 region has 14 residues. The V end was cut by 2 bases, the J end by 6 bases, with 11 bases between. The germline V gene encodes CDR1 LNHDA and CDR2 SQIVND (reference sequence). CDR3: CASSIWQGGQPQHF. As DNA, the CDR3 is TGTGCCAGTAGTATATGGCAGGGTGGTCAGCCCCAGCATTTT.

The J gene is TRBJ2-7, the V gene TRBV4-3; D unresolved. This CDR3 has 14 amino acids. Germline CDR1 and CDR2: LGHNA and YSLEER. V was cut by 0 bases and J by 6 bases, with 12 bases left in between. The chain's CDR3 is CASSQDLERSEQYF. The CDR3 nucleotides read TGCGCCAGCAGCCAAGATCTAGAAAGATCCGAGCAGTACTTC.

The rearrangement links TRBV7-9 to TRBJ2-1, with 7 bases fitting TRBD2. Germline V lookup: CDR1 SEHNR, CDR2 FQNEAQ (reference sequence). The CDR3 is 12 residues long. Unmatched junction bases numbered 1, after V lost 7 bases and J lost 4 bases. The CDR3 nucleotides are TGTGCCAGCATCGGGAGGTACAATGAGCAGTTCTTC. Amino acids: CASIGRYNEQFF.

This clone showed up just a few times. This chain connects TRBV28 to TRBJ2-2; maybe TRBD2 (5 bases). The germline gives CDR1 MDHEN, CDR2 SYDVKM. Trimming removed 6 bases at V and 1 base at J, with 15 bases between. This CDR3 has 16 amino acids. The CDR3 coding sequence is TGTGCCAGCAGCTCGGACTTATCAGGGAACACCGGGGAGCTGTTTTTT. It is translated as CASSSDLSGNTGELFF.

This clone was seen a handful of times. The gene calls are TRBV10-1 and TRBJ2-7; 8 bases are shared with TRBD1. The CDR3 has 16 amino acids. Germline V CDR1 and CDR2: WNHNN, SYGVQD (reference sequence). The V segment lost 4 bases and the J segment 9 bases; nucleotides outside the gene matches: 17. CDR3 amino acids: CASSAEPGGTDNRQYF. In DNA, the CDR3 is TGCGCCAGCAGTGCTGAGCCAGGGGGCACCGACAACAGGCAGTACTTC.

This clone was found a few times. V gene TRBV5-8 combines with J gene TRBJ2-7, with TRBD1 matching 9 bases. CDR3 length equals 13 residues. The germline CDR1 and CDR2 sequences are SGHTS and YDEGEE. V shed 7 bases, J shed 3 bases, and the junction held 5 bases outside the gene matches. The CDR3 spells CASLQGASYEQYF. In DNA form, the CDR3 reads TGTGCCAGCTTACAGGGGGCCAGCTACGAGCAGTACTTC. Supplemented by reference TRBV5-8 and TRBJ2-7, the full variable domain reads EAGVTQSPTHLIKTRGQQATLRCSPISGHTSVYWYQQALGLGLQFLLWYDEGEERNRGNFPPRFSGRQFPNYSSELNVNALELEDSALYLCASLQGASYEQYFGPGTRLTVT.

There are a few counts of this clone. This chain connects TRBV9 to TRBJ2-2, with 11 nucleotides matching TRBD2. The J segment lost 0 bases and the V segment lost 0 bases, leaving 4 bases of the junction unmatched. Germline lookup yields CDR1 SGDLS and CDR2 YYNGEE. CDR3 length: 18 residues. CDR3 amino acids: CASSVVGSGRANTGELFF. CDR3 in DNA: TGTGCCAGCAGCGTAGTGGGTAGCGGGAGGGCGAACACCGGGGAGCTGTTTTTT.

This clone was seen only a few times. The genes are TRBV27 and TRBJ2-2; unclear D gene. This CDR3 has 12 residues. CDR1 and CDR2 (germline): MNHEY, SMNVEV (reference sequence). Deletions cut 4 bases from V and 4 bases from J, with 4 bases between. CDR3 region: CASSWATGELFF. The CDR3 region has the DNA TGTGCCAGCAGTTGGGCCACCGGGGAGCTGTTTTTT.

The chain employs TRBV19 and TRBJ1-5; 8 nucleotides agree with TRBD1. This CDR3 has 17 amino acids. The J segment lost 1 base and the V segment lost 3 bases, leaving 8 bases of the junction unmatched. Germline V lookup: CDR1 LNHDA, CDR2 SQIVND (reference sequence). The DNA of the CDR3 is TGTGCCAGTAGTATTTTGAGACAGGGGTTGAGCAATCAGCCCCAGCATTTT. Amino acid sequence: CASSILRQGLSNQPQHF. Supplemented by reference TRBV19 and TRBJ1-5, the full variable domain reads DGGITQSPKYLFRKEGQNVTLSCEQNLNHDAMYWYRQDPGQGLRLIYYSQIVNDFQKGDIAEGYSVSREKKESFPLTVTSAQKNPTAFYLCASSILRQGLSNQPQHFGDGTRLSIL.

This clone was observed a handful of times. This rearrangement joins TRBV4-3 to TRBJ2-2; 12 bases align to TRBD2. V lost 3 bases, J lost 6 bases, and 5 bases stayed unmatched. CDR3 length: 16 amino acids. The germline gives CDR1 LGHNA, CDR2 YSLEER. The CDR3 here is CASSQLLAGGSGELFF. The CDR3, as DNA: TGCGCCAGCAGCCAGCTACTAGCGGGAGGTTCCGGGGAGCTGTTTTTT.

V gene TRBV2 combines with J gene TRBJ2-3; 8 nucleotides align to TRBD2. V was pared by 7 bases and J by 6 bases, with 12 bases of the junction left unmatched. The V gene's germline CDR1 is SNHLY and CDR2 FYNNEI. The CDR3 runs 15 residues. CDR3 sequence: CASNRRPSGRDTQYF. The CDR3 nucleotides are TGTGCCAGCAATAGACGGCCTAGCGGGCGGGATACGCAGTATTTT.